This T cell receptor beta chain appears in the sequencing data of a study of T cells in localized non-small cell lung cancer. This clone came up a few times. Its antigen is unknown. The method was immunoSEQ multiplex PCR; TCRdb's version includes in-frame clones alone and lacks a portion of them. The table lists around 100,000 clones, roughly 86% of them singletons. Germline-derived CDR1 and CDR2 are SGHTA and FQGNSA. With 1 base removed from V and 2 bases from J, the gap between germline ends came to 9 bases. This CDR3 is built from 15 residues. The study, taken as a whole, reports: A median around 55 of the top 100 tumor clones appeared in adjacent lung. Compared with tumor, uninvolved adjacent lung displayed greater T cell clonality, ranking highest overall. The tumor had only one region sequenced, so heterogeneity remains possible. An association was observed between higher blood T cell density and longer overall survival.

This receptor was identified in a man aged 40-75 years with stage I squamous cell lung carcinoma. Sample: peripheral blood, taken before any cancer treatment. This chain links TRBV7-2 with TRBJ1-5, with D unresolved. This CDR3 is CASSLEGARNQPQHF. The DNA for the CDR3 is TGTGCCAGCAGCTTAGAGGGAGCTCGCAATCAGCCCCAGCATTTT.